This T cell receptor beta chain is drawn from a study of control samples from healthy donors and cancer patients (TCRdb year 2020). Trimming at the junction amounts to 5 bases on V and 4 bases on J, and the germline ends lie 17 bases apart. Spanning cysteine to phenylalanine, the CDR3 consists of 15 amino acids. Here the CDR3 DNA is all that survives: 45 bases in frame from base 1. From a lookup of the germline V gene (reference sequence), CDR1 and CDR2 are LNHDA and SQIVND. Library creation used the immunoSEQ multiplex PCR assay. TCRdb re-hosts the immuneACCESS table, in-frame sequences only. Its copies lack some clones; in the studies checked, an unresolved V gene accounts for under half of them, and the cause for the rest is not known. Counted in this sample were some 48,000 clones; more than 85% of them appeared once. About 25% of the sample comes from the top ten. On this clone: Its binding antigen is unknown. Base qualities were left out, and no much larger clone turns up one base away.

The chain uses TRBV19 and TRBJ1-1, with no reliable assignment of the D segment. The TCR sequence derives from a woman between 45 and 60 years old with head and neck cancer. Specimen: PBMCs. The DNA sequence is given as TGTGCCAGTAGTTCCCGGGAGCTTGGGATCACTGAAGCTTTCTTT. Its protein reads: CASSSRELGITEAFF.